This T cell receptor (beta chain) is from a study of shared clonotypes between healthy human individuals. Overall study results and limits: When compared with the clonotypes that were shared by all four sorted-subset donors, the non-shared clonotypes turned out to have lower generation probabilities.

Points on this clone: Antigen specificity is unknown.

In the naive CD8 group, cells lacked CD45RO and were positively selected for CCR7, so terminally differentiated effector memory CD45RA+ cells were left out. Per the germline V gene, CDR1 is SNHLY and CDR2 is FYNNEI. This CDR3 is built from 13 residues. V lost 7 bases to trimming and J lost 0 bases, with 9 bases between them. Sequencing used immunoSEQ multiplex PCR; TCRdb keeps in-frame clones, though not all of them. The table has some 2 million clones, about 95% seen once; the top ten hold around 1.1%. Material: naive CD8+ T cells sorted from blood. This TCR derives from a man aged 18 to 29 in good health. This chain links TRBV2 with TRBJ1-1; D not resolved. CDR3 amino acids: CASNGIMNTEAFF. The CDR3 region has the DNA TGTGCCAGCAACGGGATCATGAACACTGAAGCTTTCTTT. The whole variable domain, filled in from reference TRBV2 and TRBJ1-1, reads EPEVTQTPSHQVTQMGQEVILRCVPISNHLYFYWYRQILGQKVEFLVSFYNNEISEKSEIFDDQFSVERPDGSNFTLKIRSTKLEDSAMYFCASNGIMNTEAFFGQGTRLTVV.